This passage covers 15 T cell receptor beta chains from one sample sequenced in a study of cytomegalovirus exposure and HLA in healthy donors. PCR was performed using 60 Vbeta and 13 Jbeta primers. Produced via immunoSEQ multiplex PCR; TCRdb's table is partial and in-frame only. The table records tens of thousands of clones, more than 55% of them present only once. The source material was PBMCs. These receptors were obtained from a human donor in good health.

V and J are TRBV9 and TRBJ2-3; D gene unclear. The CDR3 extends over 16 amino acids. Germline V CDR1 and CDR2: SGDLS, YYNGEE. Trimming cost V 0 bases and J 0 bases, with 11 bases left between them. CDR3 residues: CASSVVGGPSTDTQYF. In DNA, the CDR3 is TGTGCCAGCAGCGTAGTAGGCGGTCCTAGCACAGATACGCAGTATTTT.

This chain connects TRBV11-3 to TRBJ2-2, with D hard to call. The CDR3 has 15 amino acids. V dropped 5 bases and J dropped 0 bases, with 10 bases sitting between them. Germline values: CDR1 SGHNT, CDR2 YENEEA. CDR3 bases: TGTGCCAGCAGCCCCGCTCGGGCGAACACCGGGGAGCTGTTTTTT. It is translated as CASSPARANTGELFF.

The chain employs TRBV5-1 and TRBJ2-1, with 14 bases identical to TRBD2. This CDR3 has 18 residues. Germline-derived CDR1 and CDR2 are SGHRS and YFSETQ. Germline trimming cut 4 bases from V and 0 bases from J; bases unmatched to any gene: 6. The CDR3 here is CASSPWTSGGPSYNEQFF. The CDR3, as DNA: TGCGCCAGCAGCCCCTGGACTAGCGGGGGGCCCTCCTACAATGAGCAGTTCTTC.

The genes are TRBV11-3 and TRBJ2-5, with 8 bases identical to TRBD2. This CDR3 is built from 15 residues. Trimming took 5 bases from V and 2 from J; bases not matched to a gene: 7. Germline V gene sequence: CDR1 SGHNT, CDR2 YENEEA. The CDR3 sequence is CASSAPGGFQETQYF. CDR3 in DNA: TGTGCCAGCAGCGCCCCGGGGGGGTTTCAAGAGACCCAGTACTTC.

V usage is TRBV5-6 and J usage is TRBJ1-2; D is unclear. Trimming removed 1 base from V and 4 bases from J, with 8 bases in between. Germline CDR1 reads SGHDT; CDR2 reads YYEEEE. CDR3 length: 13 residues. DNA for the CDR3: TGTGCCAGCAGCTTGAACAGCCTCTATGGCTACACCTTC. It is translated as CASSLNSLYGYTF.

The chain couples TRBV2 to TRBJ2-2; a possible D gene is TRBD1 (5 bases). CDR3 length equals 17 residues. The V gene's germline CDR1 is SNHLY and CDR2 FYNNEI. The germline V and J ends were trimmed by 3 bases and 1 base, with 15 bases remaining between them. The CDR3 DNA is TGTGCCAGCAGTGAGTTGCTGACAGTCAGGAACACCGGGGAGCTGTTTTTT. As protein: CASSELLTVRNTGELFF.

The chain joins TRBV19 to TRBJ1-2; D is unresolved. The CDR3 loop spans 15 amino acids. Germline lookup yields CDR1 LNHDA and CDR2 SQIVND (reference sequence). Deletions cut 3 bases from V and 6 bases from J, with 17 bases between. The CDR3 region is CASSIRRAEPHGYTF. DNA for the CDR3: TGTGCCAGTAGTATTAGGAGGGCCGAGCCCCATGGCTACACCTTC.

The V and J genes are TRBV2 and TRBJ1-5; 9 bases fit TRBD1. The CDR3 spans 14 residues. The junction had 5 bases not matched to a gene; V was cut back by 6 bases and J by 5 bases. Germline CDR1 reads SNHLY; CDR2 reads FYNNEI. The CDR3 DNA sequence: TGTGCCAGCAGCCCGGGACAGGGTTATCAGCCCCAGCATTTT. Translated: CASSPGQGYQPQHF.

This sequence joins TRBV6-6 and TRBJ2-1; D perhaps matches TRBD2 (5 bases). V shed 5 bases and J shed 6 bases, with 14 bases lying between them. The CDR3 is made up of 14 amino acids. CDR1 and CDR2 from the germline V gene are MNHNY and SVGAGI (reference sequence). Here the CDR3 reads CASSAPRAANEQFF. CDR3 in DNA: TGTGCCAGCAGTGCTCCCCGAGCGGCCAATGAGCAGTTCTTC.

This chain joins TRBV9 and TRBJ1-1, with D possibly being TRBD1 (5 bases). Germline assignment: CDR1 SGDLS and CDR2 YYNGEE. The CDR3 is made up of 13 amino acids. V lost 5 bases, J lost 0 bases, and 8 bases lay in between. CDR3 DNA sequence: TGTGCCAGCAGGGCACAGGTGAACACTGAAGCTTTCTTT. Residues: CASRAQVNTEAFF. The full variable domain, completed using reference TRBV9 and TRBJ1-1, is DSGVTQTPKHLITATGQRVTLRCSPRSGDLSVYWYQQSLDQGLQFLIQYYNGEERAKGNILERFSAQQFPDLHSELNLSSLELGDSALYFCASRAQVNTEAFFGQGTRLTVV.

The chain joins TRBV19 to TRBJ1-1; the match to TRBD1 covers 9 bases. Germline assignment: CDR1 LNHDA and CDR2 SQIVND (reference sequence). This CDR3 region has 16 residues. V shed 7 bases, J shed 5 bases, and the junction held 14 bases outside the gene matches. The CDR3 spells CASTLPTGGMRTEAFF. The DNA for the CDR3 is TGTGCCAGTACCCTCCCGACAGGGGGTATGAGGACTGAAGCTTTCTTT.

The V call is TRBV6-1, the J call TRBJ2-7; D gene ambiguous. Looked up from germline, CDR1 is MNHNS and CDR2 is SASEGT. The V end was cut by 7 bases, the J end by 3 bases, with 13 bases between. CDR3 length equals 13 residues. CDR3: CASNLELHYEQYF. DNA of the CDR3: TGTGCCAGCAACCTTGAATTACACTACGAGCAGTACTTC.

The V call is TRBV5-6, the J call TRBJ1-3, with 9 nucleotides matching TRBD1. Per the germline V gene, CDR1 is SGHDT and CDR2 is YYEEEE. The CDR3 is made up of 15 amino acids. The V gene end was trimmed by 4 bases and the J gene end by 4 bases; junction bases not matched to a gene: 6. CDR3 protein: CASSRDRVGGNTIYF. CDR3 bases: TGTGCCAGCAGCCGGGACAGGGTGGGCGGAAACACCATATATTTT. The full variable domain, its missing parts supplied by reference TRBV5-6 and TRBJ1-3, is DAGVTQSPTHLIKTRGQQVTLRCSPKSGHDTVSWYQQALGQGPQFIFQYYEEEERQRGNFPDRFSGHQFPNYSSELNVNALLLGDSALYLCASSRDRVGGNTIYFGEGSWLTVV.

This chain uses TRBV5-4 with TRBJ2-3; 14 bases align to TRBD2. The CDR3 totals 16 residues. CDR1 and CDR2 from the germline V gene are SGHNT and YYREEE (reference sequence). The J segment lost 5 bases and the V segment lost 4 bases, leaving 6 bases of the junction unmatched. CDR3 DNA: TGTGCCAGCAGCGTGACTAGCGGGGGGGCCGAAGATACGCAGTATTTT. It encodes CASSVTSGGAEDTQYF.

The chain is built from TRBV2 and TRBJ2-5, with 7 bases that match TRBD1. The CDR3 runs 16 residues. The germline gives CDR1 SNHLY, CDR2 FYNNEI. With 0 bases clipped from V and 1 base from J, the junction kept 5 bases outside the gene matches. The chain's CDR3 is CASSEALGGGQETQYF. The CDR3 coding sequence is TGTGCCAGCAGTGAAGCGTTAGGGGGCGGCCAAGAGACCCAGTACTTC.